Detailed here is one TCR beta chain. What it recognizes is unknown. This was a survey-level run. Profiling relied on immunoSEQ multiplex PCR, and the TCRdb table lists in-frame clones only, not all of them. The sample shows tens of thousands of clones, approximately 87% of them seen only once. This record belongs to a study of pediatric ulcerative colitis. The CDR3 is 12 amino acids. The V gene lost 4 bases and the J gene lost 8 bases, with 10 bases spanning the gap. Study-wide results and limits: In rectum, acute severe colitis had expanded clones and less diversity. Substantially fewer templates came from two patients' blood samples.

At colonoscopy, a blood sample was also collected. The origin of this receptor is a boy under 18 who was a control in a study of pediatric ulcerative colitis. V usage is TRBV5-3 and J usage is TRBJ1-5; weak D call: TRBD1 (5 bases). TRBV5-3 is marked as an open reading frame, function uncertain. The source material was blood. Here the CDR3 DNA reads TGTGCCAGAAGCCGGGACTCCAAGCCCCAGCATTTT. It specifies CARSRDSKPQHF.